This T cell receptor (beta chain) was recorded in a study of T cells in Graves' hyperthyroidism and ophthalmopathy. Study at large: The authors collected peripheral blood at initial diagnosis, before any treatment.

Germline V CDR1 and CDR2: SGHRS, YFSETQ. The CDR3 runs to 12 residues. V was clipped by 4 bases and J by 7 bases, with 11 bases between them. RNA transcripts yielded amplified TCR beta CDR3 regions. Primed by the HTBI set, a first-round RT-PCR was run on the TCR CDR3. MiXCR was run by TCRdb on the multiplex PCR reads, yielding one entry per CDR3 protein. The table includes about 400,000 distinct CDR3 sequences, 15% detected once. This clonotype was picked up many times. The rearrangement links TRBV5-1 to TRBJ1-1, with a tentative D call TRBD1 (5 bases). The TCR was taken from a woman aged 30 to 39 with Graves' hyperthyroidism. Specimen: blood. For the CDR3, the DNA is TGCGCCAGCAGCGCCCGGGACGGTGAAGCTTTCTTT. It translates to CASSARDGEAFF.